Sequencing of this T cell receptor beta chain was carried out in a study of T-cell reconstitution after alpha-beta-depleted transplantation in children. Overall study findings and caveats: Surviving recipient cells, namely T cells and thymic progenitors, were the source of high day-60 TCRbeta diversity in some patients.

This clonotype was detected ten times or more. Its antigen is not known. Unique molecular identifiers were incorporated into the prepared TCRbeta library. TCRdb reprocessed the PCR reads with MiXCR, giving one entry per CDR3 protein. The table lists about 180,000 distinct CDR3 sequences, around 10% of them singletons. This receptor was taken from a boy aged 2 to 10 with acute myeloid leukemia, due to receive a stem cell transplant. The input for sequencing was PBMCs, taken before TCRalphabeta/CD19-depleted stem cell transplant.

The CDR3 sequence: CASSSGVGADTQYF. In DNA form, the CDR3 reads TGTGCCAGCTCGTCGGGAGTCGGGGCAGATACGCAGTATTTT. The chain is built from TRBV6-2 or TRBV6-3 and TRBJ2-3, with a tentative D call TRBD2 (6 bases). The CDR3 runs to 14 residues. V lost 8 bases and J lost 4, with 16 bases in between. Germline lookup yields CDR1 MNHEY and CDR2 SVGEGT.